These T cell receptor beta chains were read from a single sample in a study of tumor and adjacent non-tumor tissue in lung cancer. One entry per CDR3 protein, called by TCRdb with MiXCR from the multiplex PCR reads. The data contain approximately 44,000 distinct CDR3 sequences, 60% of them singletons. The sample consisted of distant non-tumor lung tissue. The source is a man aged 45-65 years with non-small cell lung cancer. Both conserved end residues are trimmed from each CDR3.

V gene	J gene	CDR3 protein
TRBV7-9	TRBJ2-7	ASSLRVGGHDEQY
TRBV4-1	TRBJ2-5	ANSQKGVRH
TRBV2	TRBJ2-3	ASSSPGPLHTDTQY
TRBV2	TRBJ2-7	ASSDGLAGEQY
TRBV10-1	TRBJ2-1	PTGLAGDERF
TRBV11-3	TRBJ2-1	ASSLSHRYDEQF
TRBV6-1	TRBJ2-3	VSSEGNWGTDTQY
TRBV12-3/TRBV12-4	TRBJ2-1	ASSSEGALSDEQF
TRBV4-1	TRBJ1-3	ASSHSGYSTGNTIY
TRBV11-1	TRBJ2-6	TSSLSSFSGASVLT
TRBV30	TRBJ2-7	AWSREPRSDEQY
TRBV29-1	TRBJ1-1	SVFQVNEAF
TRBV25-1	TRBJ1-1	ASSEGGATEAF
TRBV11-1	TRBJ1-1	AGSQDIRNTEAF
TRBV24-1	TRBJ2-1	ATSDPRLAGSYNEQF
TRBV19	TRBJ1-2	ATGPGYT